This T cell receptor (beta chain) originates from a study of cytomegalovirus exposure and HLA in healthy donors. Study results and limitations: High sensitivity and specificity were reportedly achieved when the classifier diagnosed cytomegalovirus status. In vitro, a few CMV-associated chains proved specific for CMV antigens. The authors enumerated 150 to 200 TCR beta chains as linked to cytomegalovirus.

TCRdb's table, derived via immunoSEQ multiplex PCR, lists solely in-frame clones and lacks some. The sample yields some 330,000 clones, 75% to 90% seen once. There are 11 residues in the CDR3. CDR1 is MNHNY, CDR2 SVGAGI, per germline (reference sequence). V lost 2 bases and J 10 bases, leaving 8 bases between the germline ends. Note on this clone: No antigen is known for it.

These donors were members of the roughly 120-subject validation cohort, a group separate from the approximately 620-subject first cohort. This TCR was sampled from a young woman in good health and CMV-seronegative. The chain joins TRBV6-6 to TRBJ1-1; no clear D gene. Material for sequencing was PBMCs. The CDR3 loop reads CASSYGGGAFF. Here the CDR3 DNA reads TGTGCCAGCAGTTACGGCGGCGGAGCTTTCTTT.